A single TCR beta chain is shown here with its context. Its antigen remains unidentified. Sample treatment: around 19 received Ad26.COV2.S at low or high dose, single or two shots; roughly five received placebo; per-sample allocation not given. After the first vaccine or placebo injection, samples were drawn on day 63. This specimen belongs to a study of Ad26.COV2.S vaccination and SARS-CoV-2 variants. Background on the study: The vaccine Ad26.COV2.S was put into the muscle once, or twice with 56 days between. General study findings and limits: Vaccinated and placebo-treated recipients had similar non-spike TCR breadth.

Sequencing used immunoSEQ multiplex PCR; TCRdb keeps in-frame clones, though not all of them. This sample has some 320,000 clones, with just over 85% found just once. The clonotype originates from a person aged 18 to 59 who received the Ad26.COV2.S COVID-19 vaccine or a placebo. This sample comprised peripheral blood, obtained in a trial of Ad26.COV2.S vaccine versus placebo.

DNA of the CDR3: TGTGCCAGCAGCCCGCCCGGGACTGGAAACACCATATATTTT. It is translated as CASSPPGTGNTIYF. This chain connects TRBV3-1 (or the pseudogene TRBV3-2) to TRBJ1-3; D is unresolved. V was pared by 4 bases and J by 2 bases, with 9 bases between. CDR1 and CDR2 from the germline V gene are LGHDT and YNNKEL (reference sequence). The CDR3 totals 14 residues.